Following are 8 T cell receptor beta chains from one sample sequenced in a study of T-cell reconstitution after alpha-beta-depleted transplantation in children. Unique molecular identifiers were built into the TCRbeta library. Each CDR3 protein gets one entry after TCRdb re-called the PCR reads with MiXCR. The table has about 470,000 distinct CDR3 sequences, 43% seen once. Source: PBMCs, taken before TCRalphabeta/CD19-depleted stem cell transplant. These receptors all come from a girl under 10 years old with aplastic anemia, due to receive a stem cell transplant.

This clonotype was counted many times. V and J are TRBV5-5 and TRBJ1-1; tentative D call: TRBD1 (5 bases). Germline CDR1 and CDR2: SGHKS and YYEKEE (reference sequence). The V gene lost 1 base and the J gene lost 4 bases, with 14 bases spanning the gap. The CDR3 covers 15 residues. CDR3 bases: TGTGCCAGCAGCTTGTGGGGGGGGTCCGGCACTGAAGCTTTCTTT. It is translated as CASSLWGGSGTEAFF.

This clonotype has just one count. This sequence joins TRBV20-1 and TRBJ2-1; D is undetermined. Trimming pared 3 bases from V and 7 bases from J, leaving 4 bases between. CDR3 size: 10 residues. The germline gives CDR1 DFQATT, CDR2 SNEGSKA (reference sequence). As DNA, the CDR3 is TGCAGTGCTAGGTTAAATGAGCAGTTCTTC. Translation gives CSARLNEQFF.

This clonotype was observed a few times. The chain couples TRBV20-1 to TRBJ2-5; TRBD2 might be the D (7 bases). This CDR3 is built from 14 residues. Per germline, CDR1 DFQATT and CDR2 SNEGSKA (reference sequence). V lost 0 bases and J 5 bases, leaving 13 bases between the germline ends. Here the CDR3 reads CSARDLGGRETQYF. DNA for the CDR3: TGCAGTGCTAGAGATCTCGGGGGGCGGGAGACCCAGTACTTC.

J is TRBJ2-7 and V is TRBV13; maybe TRBD1 (6 bases). Trimming shortened V by 5 bases and J by 1 base, and 18 bases separated the two germline ends. This CDR3 region has 16 residues. Looked up from germline, CDR1 is PRHDT and CDR2 is FYEKMQ (reference sequence). In DNA, the CDR3 is TGTGCCAGCAGCATCCAGGGGTGGGTCAGTTCCTACGAGCAGTACTTC. This gives the protein CASSIQGWVSSYEQYF.

This clonotype has just a few counts. V is TRBV20-1 and J is TRBJ1-2; TRBD1 matches at 7 bases. Germline V gene sequence: CDR1 DFQATT, CDR2 SNEGSKA (reference sequence). The CDR3 length is 13 residues. J lost 1 base, V lost 6 bases, and 5 bases had no gene match. The CDR3 DNA reads as TGCAGTGCATGGGACAGAGGTAACTATGGCTACACCTTC. It translates to CSAWDRGNYGYTF.

The gene calls are TRBV11-1 and TRBJ2-5; TRBD2 aligns across 15 bases. The CDR3 length is 16 residues. V was pared by 4 bases and J by 9 bases, with 9 bases of the junction left unmatched. The germline CDR1 and CDR2 sequences are SGHAT and FQDESV (reference sequence). The CDR3 sequence: CASSSAGLAGGRAQYF. DNA of the CDR3: TGTGCCAGCAGCTCGGCGGGACTAGCGGGAGGACGGGCCCAGTACTTC.

This clonotype was counted a single time. The V call is TRBV9, the J call TRBJ2-1; 8 bases match TRBD2. This CDR3 spans 15 amino acids. V gave up 4 bases and J gave up 9 bases; unmatched junction bases: 12. In germline, CDR1 is SGDLS, CDR2 YYNGEE. CDR3 amino acids: CASSPLGLVGREQFF. The CDR3 DNA is TGTGCCAGCAGCCCCCTGGGACTAGTTGGTCGTGAGCAGTTCTTC.

V gene TRBV4-1 combines with J gene TRBJ2-2, with 11 positions matching TRBD2. V trimming: 7 bases; J trimming: 4 bases; junction bases outside the gene matches: 14. Germline-derived CDR1 and CDR2 are MGHRA and YSYEKL. CDR3 size: 18 residues. CDR3 region: CASTPSSSGGSGTGELFF. CDR3 DNA sequence: TGCGCCAGCACCCCTAGCTCTAGCGGGGGGTCCGGCACCGGGGAGCTGTTTTTT.